This entry describes one TCR beta chain. Its antigen is currently unknown. The source of the sample is a study of T cell responses to AZD1222 COVID-19 vaccine. Study background: Researchers grouped second doses given at about 4 or about 12 weeks into one pool. Study conclusions and caveats: Targets within unmutated variant regions were reportedly found for nearly half of spike-specific TCRs. Increases in Spike-specific TCR breadth and depth were seen after two AZD1222 doses.

Here immunoSEQ multiplex PCR was the method, and the copy in TCRdb shows in-frame clones only, minus some. The profile shows 130,000 to 150,000 clones, about nine tenths of them singletons. The sequence was collected from an adult in good health. The source material was peripheral blood, sampled on day 0 of AZD1222 vaccination.

The CDR3 here is CASSVGGGGYTF. The CDR3 coding sequence is TGTGCCAGCAGCGTAGGGGGCGGAGGCTACACCTTC. The chain employs TRBV9 and TRBJ1-2; maybe TRBD1 (5 bases). V was pared by 0 bases and J by 8 bases, with 8 bases between. The CDR3 is made up of 12 amino acids. Germline V gene data show CDR1 as SGDLS and CDR2 as YYNGEE. Using reference TRBV9 and TRBJ1-2 for the parts outside the CDR3, the full variable domain is DSGVTQTPKHLITATGQRVTLRCSPRSGDLSVYWYQQSLDQGLQFLIQYYNGEERAKGNILERFSAQQFPDLHSELNLSSLELGDSALYFCASSVGGGGYTFGSGTRLTVV.